Listed below are T cell receptor beta chains from one sample, sequenced in a study of shared clonotypes between healthy human individuals. Sequencing was performed with immunoSEQ multiplex PCR; in TCRdb, only in-frame clones are kept and a portion is missing. The sample shows about 2.2 million clones, under 95% of them seen only once. Material: naive CD8+ T cells from PBMCs. All receptors derive from a man between 18 and 29 years old in good health. Some clones in this sample may be carry-over from other donors' samples. CDR3s include the opening cysteine and the closing phenylalanine or tryptophan. Fields, in order: V gene, J gene, clone size, D gene, CDR3 protein, CDR3 DNA. A D gene is named only where the DNA matches it firmly. The size field is filled for only some rows; it gives once, few, many or a size class.

v_gene: TRBV7-9; j_gene: TRBJ1-3; abundance: NA; d_gene: TRBD1; CDR3aa: CASSSITGEPGNTIYF; CDR3nt: TGTGCCAGCAGCAGCATCACAGGGGAGCCTGGAAACACCATATATTTT
v_gene: TRBV19; j_gene: TRBJ1-3; abundance: NA; d_gene: NA; CDR3aa: CASSRQWGPGNTIYF; CDR3nt: TGTGCCAGTAGCCGCCAATGGGGCCCTGGAAACACCATATATTTT
v_gene: TRBV2; j_gene: TRBJ1-5; abundance: NA; d_gene: NA; CDR3aa: CASSEVWERFNQPQHF; CDR3nt: TGTGCCAGCAGTGAGGTTTGGGAAAGGTTCAATCAGCCCCAGCATTTT
v_gene: TRBV5-1; j_gene: TRBJ2-2; abundance: once; d_gene: NA; CDR3aa: CASSLFRAVNTGELFF; CDR3nt: TGCGCCAGCAGCTTGTTCCGGGCGGTGAACACCGGGGAGCTGTTTTTT
v_gene: TRBV5-1; j_gene: TRBJ2-1; abundance: NA; d_gene: TRBD2; CDR3aa: CASSLIAGGPYNEQFF; CDR3nt: TGCGCCAGCAGCTTGATAGCGGGAGGGCCGTACAATGAGCAGTTCTTC
v_gene: TRBV19; j_gene: TRBJ1-1; abundance: few; d_gene: NA; CDR3aa: CASSIGGAGEAFF; CDR3nt: TGTGCCAGTAGCATAGGGGGGGCGGGTGAAGCTTTCTTT
v_gene: TRBV7-9; j_gene: TRBJ2-1; abundance: NA; d_gene: TRBD1; CDR3aa: CASSPRWTGGNEQFF; CDR3nt: TGTGCCAGCAGCCCCCGATGGACAGGGGGAAATGAGCAGTTCTTC
v_gene: TRBV29-1; j_gene: TRBJ2-1; abundance: NA; d_gene: TRBD2; CDR3aa: CSAHGVRLAGGPDDEQFF; CDR3nt: TGCAGCGCTCACGGGGTTCGGCTAGCGGGAGGGCCGGACGATGAGCAGTTCTTC
v_gene: TRBV7-8; j_gene: TRBJ2-5; abundance: NA; d_gene: TRBD2; CDR3aa: CASSLVGRGETQYF; CDR3nt: TGTGCCAGCAGCTTAGTAGGGCGGGGGGAGACCCAGTACTTC
v_gene: TRBV28; j_gene: TRBJ2-2; abundance: NA; d_gene: NA; CDR3aa: CASNHDPGTGELFF; CDR3nt: TGTGCCAGCAACCATGACCCGGGCACCGGGGAGCTGTTTTTT
v_gene: TRBV2; j_gene: TRBJ2-2; abundance: NA; d_gene: TRBD2; CDR3aa: CASSDTSGSATGELFF; CDR3nt: TGTGCCAGCAGTGATACTAGCGGGAGTGCAACCGGGGAGCTGTTTTTT
v_gene: TRBV19; j_gene: TRBJ1-4; abundance: NA; d_gene: NA; CDR3aa: CASSRAGIYSEKLFF; CDR3nt: TGTGCCAGTAGCCGAGCAGGGATATACAGTGAAAAACTGTTTTTT
v_gene: TRBV2; j_gene: TRBJ2-7; abundance: NA; d_gene: TRBD2; CDR3aa: CASSEAGLAQGWEQYF; CDR3nt: TGTGCCAGCAGTGAAGCGGGACTAGCCCAAGGGTGGGAGCAGTACTTC
v_gene: TRBV19; j_gene: TRBJ2-7; abundance: NA; d_gene: TRBD2; CDR3aa: CASSVYPGGSHYEQYF; CDR3nt: TGTGCCAGTAGTGTATACCCGGGGGGTTCCCACTACGAGCAGTACTTC
v_gene: TRBV28; j_gene: TRBJ1-2; abundance: NA; d_gene: NA; CDR3aa: CASSSGEGGYTF; CDR3nt: TGTGCCAGCAGTTCTGGAGAGGGTGGCTACACCTTC
v_gene: TRBV28; j_gene: TRBJ2-7; abundance: NA; d_gene: NA; CDR3aa: CATGTVSSYEQYF; CDR3nt: TGTGCCACCGGGACGGTGAGCTCCTACGAGCAGTACTTC
v_gene: TRBV10-3; j_gene: TRBJ2-7; abundance: NA; d_gene: NA; CDR3aa: CAIKPDSRYEQYF; CDR3nt: TGTGCCATCAAACCGGACAGCCGGTACGAGCAGTACTTC
v_gene: TRBV18; j_gene: TRBJ2-1; abundance: NA; d_gene: TRBD2; CDR3aa: CASSPRPGGSYNEQFF; CDR3nt: TGTGCCAGCTCACCACGGCCGGGAGGCTCCTACAATGAGCAGTTCTTC
v_gene: TRBV7-6; j_gene: TRBJ2-1; abundance: NA; d_gene: TRBD2; CDR3aa: CASSSGLAAHNEQFF; CDR3nt: TGTGCCAGCAGCTCGGGACTAGCGGCCCACAATGAGCAGTTCTTC
v_gene: TRBV6-1; j_gene: TRBJ1-5; abundance: NA; d_gene: NA; CDR3aa: CASSEKGWSQPQHF; CDR3nt: TGTGCCAGCAGTGAAAAGGGATGGAGTCAGCCCCAGCATTTT
v_gene: TRBV4-3; j_gene: TRBJ2-1; abundance: NA; d_gene: TRBD2; CDR3aa: CASSYGGLAENNEQFF; CDR3nt: TGCGCCAGCAGCTACGGCGGACTAGCGGAAAACAATGAGCAGTTCTTC
v_gene: TRBV27; j_gene: TRBJ2-7; abundance: NA; d_gene: NA; CDR3aa: CACGERGYEQYF; CDR3nt: TGTGCCTGCGGGGAACGGGGATACGAGCAGTACTTC
v_gene: TRBV6-5; j_gene: TRBJ2-7; abundance: NA; d_gene: TRBD2; CDR3aa: CASSYWGLAGAEQYF; CDR3nt: TGTGCCAGCAGTTACTGGGGGCTAGCGGGAGCCGAGCAGTACTTC
v_gene: TRBV19; j_gene: TRBJ1-1; abundance: few; d_gene: NA; CDR3aa: CASSELGSHTEAFF; CDR3nt: TGTGCCAGTAGCGAACTTGGTAGTCACACTGAAGCTTTCTTT
v_gene: TRBV19; j_gene: TRBJ1-1; abundance: few; d_gene: NA; CDR3aa: CASSIAGHTEAFF; CDR3nt: TGTGCCAGTAGTATAGCCGGACACACTGAAGCTTTCTTT
v_gene: TRBV9; j_gene: TRBJ2-5; abundance: few; d_gene: TRBD1; CDR3aa: CASSAGQVQETQYF; CDR3nt: TGTGCCAGCAGCGCGGGACAGGTCCAAGAGACCCAGTACTTC
v_gene: TRBV25-1; j_gene: TRBJ2-4; abundance: NA; d_gene: NA; CDR3aa: CASSGGGGLQNIQYF; CDR3nt: TGTGCCAGCAGCGGAGGAGGGGGCCTCCAAAACATTCAGTACTTC
v_gene: TRBV27; j_gene: TRBJ1-1; abundance: NA; d_gene: NA; CDR3aa: CASSYGPVTEAFF; CDR3nt: TGTGCCAGCAGTTATGGGCCCGTCACTGAAGCTTTCTTT
v_gene: TRBV4-1; j_gene: TRBJ1-1; abundance: NA; d_gene: NA; CDR3aa: CASSQVIGSNPEAFF; CDR3nt: TGCGCCAGCAGCCAAGTTATAGGTTCGAACCCTGAAGCTTTCTTT
v_gene: TRBV12-5; j_gene: TRBJ1-2; abundance: NA; d_gene: NA; CDR3aa: CASGFSRNGYTF; CDR3nt: TGTGCTAGTGGTTTCAGTAGGAATGGCTACACCTTC
v_gene: TRBV29-1; j_gene: TRBJ1-2; abundance: NA; d_gene: NA; CDR3aa: CSVEDKQYYGYTF; CDR3nt: TGCAGCGTTGAAGATAAACAATACTATGGCTACACCTTC
v_gene: TRBV18; j_gene: TRBJ1-4; abundance: NA; d_gene: NA; CDR3aa: CASSPEPTNEKLFF; CDR3nt: TGTGCCAGCTCACCTGAACCAACTAATGAAAAACTGTTTTTT
v_gene: TRBV29-1; j_gene: TRBJ2-7; abundance: NA; d_gene: TRBD2; CDR3aa: CSGLAGGPFYEQYF; CDR3nt: TGCAGCGGACTAGCGGGAGGGCCTTTCTACGAGCAGTACTTC
v_gene: TRBV5-1; j_gene: TRBJ1-1; abundance: NA; d_gene: NA; CDR3aa: CASSLGSMNTEAFF; CDR3nt: TGCGCCAGCAGCTTAGGGTCGATGAACACTGAAGCTTTCTTT
v_gene: TRBV9; j_gene: TRBJ1-2; abundance: NA; d_gene: NA; CDR3aa: CASSPQRSVASYTF; CDR3nt: TGTGCCAGCAGTCCACAACGGTCCGTCGCATCCTACACCTTC
v_gene: TRBV11-2; j_gene: TRBJ1-6; abundance: NA; d_gene: NA; CDR3aa: CASTGRDNSPLHF; CDR3nt: TGTGCCAGCACGGGCAGGGACAATTCACCCCTCCACTTT
v_gene: TRBV19; j_gene: TRBJ2-5; abundance: NA; d_gene: NA; CDR3aa: CASSTYRDYQETQYF; CDR3nt: TGTGCCAGTAGTACCTATCGGGACTACCAAGAGACCCAGTACTTC
v_gene: TRBV6-5; j_gene: TRBJ2-5; abundance: once; d_gene: TRBD2; CDR3aa: CASSSRLAGVGETQYF; CDR3nt: TGTGCCAGCAGTTCCAGACTAGCGGGAGTTGGAGAGACCCAGTACTTC
v_gene: TRBV4-3; j_gene: TRBJ2-3; abundance: once; d_gene: NA; CDR3aa: CASSQDAGSDTQYF; CDR3nt: TGCGCCAGCAGCCAAGATGCTGGGTCGGATACGCAGTATTTT
v_gene: TRBV7-8; j_gene: TRBJ2-5; abundance: NA; d_gene: NA; CDR3aa: CASSTLGETQYF; CDR3nt: TGTGCCAGCAGCACACTTGGGGAGACCCAGTACTTC
v_gene: TRBV6-6; j_gene: TRBJ2-5; abundance: NA; d_gene: TRBD1; CDR3aa: CASSYNTGEETQYF; CDR3nt: TGTGCCAGCAGTTACAATACAGGGGAGGAGACCCAGTACTTC
v_gene: TRBV28; j_gene: TRBJ2-7; abundance: NA; d_gene: NA; CDR3aa: CASSFISGEQYF; CDR3nt: TGTGCCAGCAGTTTCATATCGGGCGAGCAGTACTTC
v_gene: TRBV20-1; j_gene: TRBJ2-4; abundance: NA; d_gene: NA; CDR3aa: CSARTDIQYF; CDR3nt: TGCAGTGCCCGGACGGACATTCAGTACTTC
v_gene: TRBV27; j_gene: TRBJ2-1; abundance: NA; d_gene: NA; CDR3aa: CATRTGNNEQFF; CDR3nt: TGTGCCACCAGGACTGGTAACAATGAGCAGTTCTTC
v_gene: TRBV15; j_gene: TRBJ1-2; abundance: NA; d_gene: NA; CDR3aa: CATSRAIGLYGYTF; CDR3nt: TGTGCCACCAGCAGGGCAATAGGCCTCTATGGCTACACCTTC
v_gene: TRBV28; j_gene: TRBJ2-1; abundance: NA; d_gene: NA; CDR3aa: CASSLLGGGYNEQFF; CDR3nt: TGTGCCAGCAGTTTGCTCGGGGGCGGGTACAATGAGCAGTTCTTC
v_gene: TRBV7-9; j_gene: TRBJ2-1; abundance: NA; d_gene: TRBD2; CDR3aa: CASSSTSGRIYNEQFF; CDR3nt: TGTGCCAGCAGCTCTACTAGCGGGAGAATTTACAATGAGCAGTTCTTC
v_gene: TRBV10-3; j_gene: TRBJ1-1; abundance: NA; d_gene: NA; CDR3aa: CAISGRRGAVNTEAFF; CDR3nt: TGTGCCATCAGTGGCCGCCGTGGGGCCGTGAACACTGAAGCTTTCTTT
v_gene: TRBV18; j_gene: TRBJ2-1; abundance: NA; d_gene: TRBD2; CDR3aa: CASSPRRREGSYNEQFF; CDR3nt: TGTGCCAGCTCACCTCGTCGGCGGGAGGGCTCCTACAATGAGCAGTTCTTC
v_gene: TRBV2; j_gene: TRBJ2-7; abundance: NA; d_gene: TRBD2; CDR3aa: CASLTSGRVDEQYF; CDR3nt: TGTGCCAGCCTGACTAGCGGGAGGGTGGACGAGCAGTACTTC
v_gene: TRBV6-5; j_gene: TRBJ2-1; abundance: NA; d_gene: TRBD2; CDR3aa: CASSYFGTSGPQEQFF; CDR3nt: TGTGCCAGCAGTTACTTCGGGACTAGCGGGCCCCAAGAGCAGTTCTTC
v_gene: TRBV15; j_gene: TRBJ2-7; abundance: NA; d_gene: TRBD1; CDR3aa: CATSRDRGRSYEQYF; CDR3nt: TGTGCCACCAGCAGGGACAGGGGTCGCTCCTACGAGCAGTACTTC
v_gene: TRBV27; j_gene: TRBJ2-3; abundance: NA; d_gene: NA; CDR3aa: CASSERTSTDTQYF; CDR3nt: TGTGCCAGCAGTGAGAGGACTAGCACAGATACGCAGTATTTT
v_gene: TRBV7-8; j_gene: TRBJ2-1; abundance: NA; d_gene: NA; CDR3aa: CASSLKTGTYNEQFF; CDR3nt: TGTGCCAGCAGCCTTAAAACGGGAACCTACAATGAGCAGTTCTTC
v_gene: TRBV29-1; j_gene: TRBJ1-2; abundance: NA; d_gene: NA; CDR3aa: CSVEGGAGAYGYTF; CDR3nt: TGCAGCGTTGAAGGGGGCGCGGGAGCCTATGGCTACACCTTC
v_gene: TRBV7-9; j_gene: TRBJ2-2; abundance: NA; d_gene: NA; CDR3aa: CASSLIVIEGSGELFF; CDR3nt: TGTGCCAGCAGCTTGATTGTAATAGAGGGCTCCGGGGAGCTGTTTTTT
v_gene: TRBV29-1; j_gene: TRBJ1-1; abundance: NA; d_gene: NA; CDR3aa: CSVEVFSEAFF; CDR3nt: TGCAGCGTTGAAGTGTTCTCTGAAGCTTTCTTT